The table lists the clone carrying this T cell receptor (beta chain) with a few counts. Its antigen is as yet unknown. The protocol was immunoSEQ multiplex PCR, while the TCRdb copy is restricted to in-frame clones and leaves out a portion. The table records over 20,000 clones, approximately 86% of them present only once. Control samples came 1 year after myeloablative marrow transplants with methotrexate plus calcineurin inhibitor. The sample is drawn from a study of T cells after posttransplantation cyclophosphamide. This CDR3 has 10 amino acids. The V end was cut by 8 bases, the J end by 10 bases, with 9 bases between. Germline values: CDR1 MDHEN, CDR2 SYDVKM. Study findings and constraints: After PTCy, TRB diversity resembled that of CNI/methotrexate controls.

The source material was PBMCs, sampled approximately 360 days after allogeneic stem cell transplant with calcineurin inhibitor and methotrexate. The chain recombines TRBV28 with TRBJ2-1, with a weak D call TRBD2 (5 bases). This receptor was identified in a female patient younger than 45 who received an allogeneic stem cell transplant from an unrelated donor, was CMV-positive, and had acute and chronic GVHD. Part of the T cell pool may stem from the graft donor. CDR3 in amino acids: CASAGLEQFF. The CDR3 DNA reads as TGTGCCAGCGCGGGTCTGGAGCAGTTCTTC.